This entry is about one TCR beta chain. Its target antigen remains unknown. No quality values exist for individual bases; no much larger clone is one base distant. Set within a cohort of healthcare workers in London, UK, this nested case-control study involved weekly PCR testing of nasopharyngeal swabs along with blood sampling. Healthcare workers were recruited during the week of the UK lockdown, between 23 and 31 March 2020, and followed weekly for up to about 15 weeks. CDR1 and CDR2, per the germline V gene, are SQVTM and ANQGSEA. Including the terminal cysteine and phenylalanine, the CDR3 comprises 10 residues. Just CDR3 DNA is preserved here, 30 bases in frame from base 1. V lost 3 bases and J lost 3 bases; the stretch between them is 2 bases long. Libraries were prepared through 5' RACE. Sequencing instrument: NextSeq 500. The TCR library protocol attached unique molecular identifiers to individual cDNA molecules to correct for sequencing error and PCR bias. TCR alpha and beta chains were both sequenced, and the abundances of alpha and beta sequences in each sample were closely correlated with each other. In the paper's pipeline: Decombinator V4 was used to perform V gene, J gene and CDR3 annotation of TCR sequences. TCRs were defined as expanded if a significant change between any two time points was detected under a Poisson model with p below 0.0001. Abundances of TCRs were expressed as counts per million after normalisation to the total number of TCRs sequenced in each sample. MAIT TCRs were defined by TRAV1-2 paired with TRAJ12, TRAJ20 or TRAJ33, and iNKT TCRs by TRAV10 paired with TRAJ18. VDJdb, accessed on 1 November 2021, was searched for TCRs annotated for CMV, EBV and SARS-CoV-2, and TCRs annotated for more than one antigen were excluded. The public reads were reanalyzed by TCRdb: fastp trimming at Q25, MiXCR alignment, in-frame beta chains only. Rows with one shared CDR3 protein collapse into an entry with the most common genes and DNA. It is TCRdb's table, rather than the study itself, that gives the V and J calls and clone size. Counted in this sample were just over 70,000 distinct CDR3 sequences; under 15% of them appeared once. The ten top clones hold around 1.3% of the sample.

This sample is part of a study of early T cells in non-severe SARS-CoV-2 infection (dated by TCRdb to the early 2020s). Concerning the study at large: Bulk RNA from unsorted whole blood was used for TCR sequencing, so alpha and beta chains could not be paired.

The study at large found these results: VDJdb matching was skewed toward anti-spike CD8 responses and likely underestimated virus-specific expansions, missing private and CD4 specificities.

The sequence was obtained from an adult who was a healthcare worker with PCR-confirmed SARS-CoV-2 infection or an uninfected control (not recorded which). Sequencing was performed on whole blood. The chain is assembled from TRBV29-1 and TRBJ1-2; the D gene lacks a confident call. The DNA reads as follows: TGCAGCGTTGACGACTATGGCTACACCTTC. It encodes CSVDDYGYTF.